One T cell receptor (beta chain) is described in this entry. Its specific antigen is unknown. The record has no base qualities; no much larger clone is one base away. This entry belongs to a study of T-cell reconstitution after alpha-beta-depleted transplantation in children (TCRdb year 2016). Regarding the study in general: Using TCR repertoire profiling, the study quantitatively followed how T-cell immune reconstitution unfolded in children after TCRalphabeta/CD19-depleted allogeneic hematopoietic cell transplantation.

The library was generated by PCR. The sample was run on an Illumina HiSeq 2500. TCR library preparation used molecular barcoding, with unique molecular identifiers applied to normalize quantification of the TCRbeta repertoire. In TCRdb, the public reads were trimmed at Q25 with fastp and aligned with MiXCR, with productive beta chains retained. Each entry is one CDR3 protein sequence, shown with its most common DNA and genes. Recorded for this sample are about 600,000 distinct CDR3 sequences; about 21% of them occurred a single time. The ten largest clones take up about 14% of the sample. The treatment or condition label for this specimen denotes: allogeneic hematopoietic cell transplantation with graft depleted of TCRalphabeta T cells and CD19 B cells. Transplant recipients were children who received TCRalphabeta/CD19-depleted allogeneic hematopoietic cell grafts. Deletion took 0 bases off V and 6 bases off J, with a span of 7 bases between the germline ends. The CDR3 numbers 13 residues from cysteine through phenylalanine. Of all the DNA, just the CDR3 is kept, 39 bases in frame from base 1. CDR1 SGHTA and CDR2 FQGNSA are derived from the germline V gene.

Paper-wide results and their limitations: Hyperexpanded clone frequencies declined over subsequent months; after one year, T-cell counts and TCRbeta diversity were mostly attributed to newly produced T cells. The apparently early recovery of alphabetaT-cell counts about two months after transplant reportedly depended on only several hundred rapidly expanded clones that came from non-depleted graft cells. In some patients, the high TCRbeta diversity seen at day 60 was put down to recipient T cells and intrathymic progenitors that had survived conditioning.

This clonotype was obtained from a boy under three years old who had a stem cell transplant for acute myeloid leukemia, so the T cells may come from the graft donor. The rearranged segments are TRBV7-2 and TRBJ2-3; the D gene lacks a confident call. Sequencing used PBMCs, mostly from graft donor cells, obtained 360 days after TCRalphabeta/CD19-depleted stem cell transplant. Here is the DNA: TGTGCCAGCAGCTTAGCCGAGATGGATACGCAGTATTTT. Its protein is CASSLAEMDTQYF.